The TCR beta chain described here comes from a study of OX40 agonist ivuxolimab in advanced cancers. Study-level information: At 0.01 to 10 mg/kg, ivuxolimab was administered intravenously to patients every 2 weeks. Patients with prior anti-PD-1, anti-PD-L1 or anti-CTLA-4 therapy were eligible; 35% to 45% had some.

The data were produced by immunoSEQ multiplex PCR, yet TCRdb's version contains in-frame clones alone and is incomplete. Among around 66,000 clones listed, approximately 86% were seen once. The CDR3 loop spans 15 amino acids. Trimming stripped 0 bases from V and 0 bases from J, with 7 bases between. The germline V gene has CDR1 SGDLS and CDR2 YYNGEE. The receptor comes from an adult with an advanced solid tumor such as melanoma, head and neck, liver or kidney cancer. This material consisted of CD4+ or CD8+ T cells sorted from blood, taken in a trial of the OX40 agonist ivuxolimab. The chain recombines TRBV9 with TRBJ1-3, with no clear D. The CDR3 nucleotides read TGTGCCAGCAGCGTAGTAGGGAGCTCTGGAAACACCATATATTTT. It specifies CASSVVGSSGNTIYF.